The source of this T cell receptor beta chain is a study of cytomegalovirus exposure and HLA in healthy donors. Findings of the study overall: In a later analysis, most CMV-associated TCR beta chains appeared HLA-restricted. Among the sequence variants, a highly shared cluster was likely an artifact of sequencing. Follow-up analysis found HLA locus-dependent TCR association rates, highest for DRB1 and lowest for HLA-C.

60 Vbeta and 13 Jbeta primers were used in PCR. Sequencing was performed with immunoSEQ multiplex PCR; in TCRdb, only in-frame clones are kept and a portion is missing. The data contain roughly 100,000 clones, 60% to 85% of them singletons. This CDR3 has 19 amino acids. The V gene's germline CDR1 is KGHSH and CDR2 LQKENI. Trimming at V came to 1 base and at J to 0 bases, leaving 13 bases not matched to a gene. Comments on this clone: As yet, its antigen is unknown.

The receptor's source is a man aged 50-60 years in good health and CMV-seropositive. The chain joins TRBV18 to TRBJ2-5, with 8 bases lining up with TRBD1. The sample comprised PBMCs. The CDR3 is CASSPRGGGTGAYQETQYF. The CDR3 DNA sequence: TGTGCCAGCTCACCACGAGGAGGTGGGACAGGAGCGTACCAAGAGACCCAGTACTTC.